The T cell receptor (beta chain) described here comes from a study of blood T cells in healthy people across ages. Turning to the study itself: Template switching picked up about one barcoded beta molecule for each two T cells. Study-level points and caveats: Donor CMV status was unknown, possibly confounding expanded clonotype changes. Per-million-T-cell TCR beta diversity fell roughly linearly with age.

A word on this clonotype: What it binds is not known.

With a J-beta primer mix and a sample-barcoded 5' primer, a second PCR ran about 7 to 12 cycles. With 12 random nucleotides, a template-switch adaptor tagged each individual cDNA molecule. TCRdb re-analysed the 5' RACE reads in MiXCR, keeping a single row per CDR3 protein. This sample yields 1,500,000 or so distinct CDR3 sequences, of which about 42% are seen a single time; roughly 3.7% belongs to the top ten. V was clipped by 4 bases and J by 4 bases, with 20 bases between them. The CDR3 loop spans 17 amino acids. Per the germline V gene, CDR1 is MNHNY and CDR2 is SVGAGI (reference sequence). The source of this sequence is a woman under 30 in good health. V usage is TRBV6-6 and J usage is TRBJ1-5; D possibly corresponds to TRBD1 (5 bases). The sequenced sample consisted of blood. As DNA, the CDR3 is TGTGCCAGCAGTTTAAGCGAGTCGGGGGGTGGAAATCAGCCCCAGCATTTT. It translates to CASSLSESGGGNQPQHF.